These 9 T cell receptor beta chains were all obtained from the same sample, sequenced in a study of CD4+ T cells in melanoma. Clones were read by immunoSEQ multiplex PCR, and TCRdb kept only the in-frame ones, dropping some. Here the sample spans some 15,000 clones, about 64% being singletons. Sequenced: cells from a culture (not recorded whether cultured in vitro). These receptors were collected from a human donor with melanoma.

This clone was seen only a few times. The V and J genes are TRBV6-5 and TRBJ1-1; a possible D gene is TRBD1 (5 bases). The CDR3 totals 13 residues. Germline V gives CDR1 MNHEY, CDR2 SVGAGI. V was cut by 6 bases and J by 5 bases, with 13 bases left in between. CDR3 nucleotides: TGTGCCAGCAGGACACCTAAGGGGACTGAAGCTTTCTTT. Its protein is CASRTPKGTEAFF.

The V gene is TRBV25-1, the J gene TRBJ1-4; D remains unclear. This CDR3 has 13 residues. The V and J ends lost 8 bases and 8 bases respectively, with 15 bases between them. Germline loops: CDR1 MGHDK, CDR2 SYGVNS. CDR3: CASATTKGEKLFF. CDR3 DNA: TGTGCCAGCGCCACCACAAAAGGGGAAAAACTGTTTTTT.

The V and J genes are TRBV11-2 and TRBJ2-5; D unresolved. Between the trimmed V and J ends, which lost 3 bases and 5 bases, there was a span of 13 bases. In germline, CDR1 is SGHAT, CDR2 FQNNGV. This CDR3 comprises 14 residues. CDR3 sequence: CASSLFRRGETQYF. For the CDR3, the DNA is TGTGCCAGCAGCTTGTTTCGCCGTGGGGAGACCCAGTACTTC. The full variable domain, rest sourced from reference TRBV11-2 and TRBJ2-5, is EAGVAQSPRYKIIEKRQSVAFWCNPISGHATLYWYQQILGQGPKLLIQFQNNGVVDDSQLPKDRFSAERLKGVDSTLKIQPAKLEDSAVYLCASSLFRRGETQYFGPGTRLLVL.

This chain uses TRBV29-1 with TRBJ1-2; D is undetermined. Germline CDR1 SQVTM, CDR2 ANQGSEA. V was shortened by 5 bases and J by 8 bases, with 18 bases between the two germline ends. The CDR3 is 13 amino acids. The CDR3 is CSVRTLFIGGYTF. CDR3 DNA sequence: TGCAGCGTTCGGACTCTCTTTATAGGCGGCTACACCTTC.

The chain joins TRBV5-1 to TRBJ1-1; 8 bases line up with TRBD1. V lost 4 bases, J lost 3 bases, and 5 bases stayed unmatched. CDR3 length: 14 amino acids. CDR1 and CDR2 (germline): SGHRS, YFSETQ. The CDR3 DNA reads TGCGCCAGCAGCATACAGGGGGGGGACACTGAAGCTTTCTTT. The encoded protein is CASSIQGGDTEAFF.

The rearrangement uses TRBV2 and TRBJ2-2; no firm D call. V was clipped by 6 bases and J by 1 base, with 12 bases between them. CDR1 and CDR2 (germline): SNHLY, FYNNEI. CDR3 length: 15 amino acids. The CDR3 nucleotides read TGTGCCAGCAGATTACAGAGCTTGAACACCGGGGAGCTGTTTTTT. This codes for CASRLQSLNTGELFF.

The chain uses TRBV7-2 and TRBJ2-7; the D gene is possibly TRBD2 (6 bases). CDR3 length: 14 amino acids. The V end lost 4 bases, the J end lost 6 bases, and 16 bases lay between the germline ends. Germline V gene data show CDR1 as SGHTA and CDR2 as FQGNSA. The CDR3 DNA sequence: TGTGCCAGCAGCTGGGTCGGGGACTCACCCGAGCAGTACTTC. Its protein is CASSWVGDSPEQYF.

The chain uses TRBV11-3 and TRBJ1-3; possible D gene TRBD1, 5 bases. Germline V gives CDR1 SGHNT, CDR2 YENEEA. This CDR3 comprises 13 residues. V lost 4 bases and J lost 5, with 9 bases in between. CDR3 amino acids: CASSSGYRNTIYF. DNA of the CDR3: TGTGCCAGCAGCTCAGGGTACCGAAACACCATATATTTT.

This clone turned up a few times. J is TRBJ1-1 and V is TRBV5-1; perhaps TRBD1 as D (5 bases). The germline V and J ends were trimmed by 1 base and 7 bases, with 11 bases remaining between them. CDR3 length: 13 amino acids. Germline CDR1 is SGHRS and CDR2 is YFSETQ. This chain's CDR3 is CASSLRAGSEAFF. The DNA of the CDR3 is TGCGCCAGCAGCTTGAGGGCAGGGAGTGAAGCTTTCTTT.